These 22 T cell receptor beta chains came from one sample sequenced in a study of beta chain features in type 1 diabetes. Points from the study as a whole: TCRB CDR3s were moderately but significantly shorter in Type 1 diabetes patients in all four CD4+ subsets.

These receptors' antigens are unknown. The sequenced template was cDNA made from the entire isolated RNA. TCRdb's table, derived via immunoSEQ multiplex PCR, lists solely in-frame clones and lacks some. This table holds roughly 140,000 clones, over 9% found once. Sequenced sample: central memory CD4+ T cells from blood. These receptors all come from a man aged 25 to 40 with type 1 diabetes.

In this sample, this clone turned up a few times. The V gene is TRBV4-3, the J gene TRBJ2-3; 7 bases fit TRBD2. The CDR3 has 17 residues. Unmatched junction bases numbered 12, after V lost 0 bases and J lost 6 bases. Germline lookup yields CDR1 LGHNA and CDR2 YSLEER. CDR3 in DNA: TGCGCCAGCAGCCAAGATCGCGGGAGCGCCGAGAGGGATACGCAGTATTTT. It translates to CASSQDRGSAERDTQYF.

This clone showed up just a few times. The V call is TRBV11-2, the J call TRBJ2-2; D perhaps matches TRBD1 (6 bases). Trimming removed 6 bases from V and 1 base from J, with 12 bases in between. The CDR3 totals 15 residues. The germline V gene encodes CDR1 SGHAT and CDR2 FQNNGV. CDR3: CASRGTRRNTGELFF. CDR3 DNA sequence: TGTGCCAGCAGGGGGACACGTAGGAACACCGGGGAGCTGTTTTTT.

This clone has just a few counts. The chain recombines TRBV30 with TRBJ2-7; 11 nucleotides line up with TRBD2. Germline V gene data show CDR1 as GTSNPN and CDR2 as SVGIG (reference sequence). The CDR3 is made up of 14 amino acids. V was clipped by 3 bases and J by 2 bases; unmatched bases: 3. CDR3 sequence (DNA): TGTGCCTGGAGGCCACTAGCGGGAGCCTACGAGCAGTACTTC. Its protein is CAWRPLAGAYEQYF.

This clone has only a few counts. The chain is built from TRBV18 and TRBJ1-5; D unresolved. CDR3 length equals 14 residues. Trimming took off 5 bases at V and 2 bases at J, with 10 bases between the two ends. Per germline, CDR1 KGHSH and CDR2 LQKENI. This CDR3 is CASSTGIGNQPQHF. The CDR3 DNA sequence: TGTGCCAGCTCAACGGGGATTGGCAATCAGCCCCAGCATTTT.

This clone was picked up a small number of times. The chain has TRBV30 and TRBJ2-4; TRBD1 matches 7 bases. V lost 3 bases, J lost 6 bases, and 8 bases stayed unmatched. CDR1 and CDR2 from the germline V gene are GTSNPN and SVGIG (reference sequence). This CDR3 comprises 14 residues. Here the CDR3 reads CAWSQGGAVNIQYF. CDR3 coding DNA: TGTGCCTGGAGCCAAGGGGGCGCGGTAAACATTCAGTACTTC.

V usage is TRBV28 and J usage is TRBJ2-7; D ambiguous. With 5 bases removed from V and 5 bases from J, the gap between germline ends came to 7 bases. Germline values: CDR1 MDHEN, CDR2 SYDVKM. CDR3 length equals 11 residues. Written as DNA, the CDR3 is TGTGCCAGCAGTCCCCTTGACGAGCAGTACTTC. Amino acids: CASSPLDEQYF.

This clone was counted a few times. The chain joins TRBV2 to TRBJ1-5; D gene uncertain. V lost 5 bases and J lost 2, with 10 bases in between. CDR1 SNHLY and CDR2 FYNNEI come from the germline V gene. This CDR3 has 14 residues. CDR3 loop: CASSREVGNQPQHF. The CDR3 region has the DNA TGTGCCAGCAGTCGGGAAGTGGGCAATCAGCCCCAGCATTTT.

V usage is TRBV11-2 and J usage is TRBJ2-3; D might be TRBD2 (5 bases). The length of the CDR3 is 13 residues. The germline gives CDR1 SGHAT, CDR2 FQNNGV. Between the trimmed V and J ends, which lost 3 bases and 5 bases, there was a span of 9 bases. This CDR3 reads CASSFSVKDTQYF. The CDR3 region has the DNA TGTGCCAGCAGCTTTAGCGTAAAAGATACGCAGTATTTT.

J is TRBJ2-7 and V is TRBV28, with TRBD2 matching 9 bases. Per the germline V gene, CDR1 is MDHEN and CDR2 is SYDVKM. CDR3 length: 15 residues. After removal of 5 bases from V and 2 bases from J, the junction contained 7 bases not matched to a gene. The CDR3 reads CASSPRGGRAYEQYF. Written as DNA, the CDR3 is TGTGCCAGCAGTCCCAGGGGCGGGAGGGCCTACGAGCAGTACTTC.

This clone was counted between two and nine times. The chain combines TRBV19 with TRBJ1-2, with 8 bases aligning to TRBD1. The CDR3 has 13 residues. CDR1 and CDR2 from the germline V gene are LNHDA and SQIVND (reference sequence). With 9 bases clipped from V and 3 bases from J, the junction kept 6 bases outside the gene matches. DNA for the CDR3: TGTGCCAGCTGGGCAGGGGGCGACTATGGCTACACCTTC. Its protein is CASWAGGDYGYTF.

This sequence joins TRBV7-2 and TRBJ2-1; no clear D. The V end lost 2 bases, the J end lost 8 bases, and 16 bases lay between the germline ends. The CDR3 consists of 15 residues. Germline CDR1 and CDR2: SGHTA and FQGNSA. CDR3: CASSLSILVMHEQFF. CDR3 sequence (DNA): TGTGCCAGCAGCTTAAGTATCCTAGTGATGCATGAGCAGTTCTTC.

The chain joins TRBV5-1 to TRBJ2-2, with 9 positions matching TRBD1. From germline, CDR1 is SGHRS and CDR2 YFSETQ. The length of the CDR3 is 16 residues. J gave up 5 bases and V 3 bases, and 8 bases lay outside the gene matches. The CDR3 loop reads CASSSAGQGITGELFF. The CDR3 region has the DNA TGCGCCAGCAGCTCAGCGGGACAGGGTATAACCGGGGAGCTGTTTTTT.

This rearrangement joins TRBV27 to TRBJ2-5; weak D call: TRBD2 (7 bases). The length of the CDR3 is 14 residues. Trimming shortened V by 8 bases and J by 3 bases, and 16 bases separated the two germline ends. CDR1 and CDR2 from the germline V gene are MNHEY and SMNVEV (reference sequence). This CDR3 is CASGGGGWEETQYF. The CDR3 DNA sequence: TGTGCCAGCGGGGGCGGGGGTTGGGAAGAGACCCAGTACTTC.

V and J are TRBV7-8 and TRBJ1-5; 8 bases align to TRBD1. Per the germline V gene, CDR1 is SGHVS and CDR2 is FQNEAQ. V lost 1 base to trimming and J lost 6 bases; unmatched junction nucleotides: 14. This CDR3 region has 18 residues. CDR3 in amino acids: CASSLGLRVDRDTQPQHF. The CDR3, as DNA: TGTGCCAGCAGCTTAGGTTTAAGGGTGGACAGGGACACTCAGCCCCAGCATTTT.

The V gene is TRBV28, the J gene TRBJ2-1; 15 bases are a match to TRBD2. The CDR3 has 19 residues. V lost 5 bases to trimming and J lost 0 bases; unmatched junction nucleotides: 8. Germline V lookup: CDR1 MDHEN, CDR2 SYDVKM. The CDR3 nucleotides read TGTGCCAGCAGTCGACCGGGACTAGCGGGAGGAGTCTCCTACAATGAGCAGTTCTTC. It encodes CASSRPGLAGGVSYNEQFF. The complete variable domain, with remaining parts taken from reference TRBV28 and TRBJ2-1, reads DVKVTQSSRYLVKRTGEKVFLECVQDMDHENMFWYRQDPGLGLRLIYFSYDVKMKEKGDIPEGYSVSREKKERFSLILESASTNQTSMYLCASSRPGLAGGVSYNEQFFGPGTRLTVL.

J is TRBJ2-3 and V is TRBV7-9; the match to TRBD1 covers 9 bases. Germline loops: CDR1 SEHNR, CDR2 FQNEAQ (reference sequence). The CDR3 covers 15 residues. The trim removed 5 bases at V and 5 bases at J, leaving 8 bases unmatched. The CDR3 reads CASSPGGTGKDTQYF. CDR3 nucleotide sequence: TGTGCCAGCAGCCCAGGAGGGACAGGGAAAGATACGCAGTATTTT.

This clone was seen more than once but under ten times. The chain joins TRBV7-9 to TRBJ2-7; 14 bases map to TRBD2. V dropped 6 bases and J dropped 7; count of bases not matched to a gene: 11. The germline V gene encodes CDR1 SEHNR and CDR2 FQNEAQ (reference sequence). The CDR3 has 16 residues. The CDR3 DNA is TGTGCCAGCAGACCGGGACTAGCGGGAGTCAGTGGGGAGCAGTACTTC. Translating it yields CASRPGLAGVSGEQYF. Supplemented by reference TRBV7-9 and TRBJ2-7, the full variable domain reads DTGVSQNPRHKITKRGQNVTFRCDPISEHNRLYWYRQTLGQGPEFLTYFQNEAQLEKSRLLSDRFSAERPKGSFSTLEIQRTEQGDSAMYLCASRPGLAGVSGEQYFGPGTRLTVT.

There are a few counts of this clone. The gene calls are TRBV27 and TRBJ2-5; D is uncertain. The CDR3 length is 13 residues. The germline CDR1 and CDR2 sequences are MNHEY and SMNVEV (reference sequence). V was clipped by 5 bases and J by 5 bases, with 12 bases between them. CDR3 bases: TGTGCCAGCAGTCCCCGTCCAGTGGAGACCCAGTACTTC. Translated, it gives CASSPRPVETQYF.

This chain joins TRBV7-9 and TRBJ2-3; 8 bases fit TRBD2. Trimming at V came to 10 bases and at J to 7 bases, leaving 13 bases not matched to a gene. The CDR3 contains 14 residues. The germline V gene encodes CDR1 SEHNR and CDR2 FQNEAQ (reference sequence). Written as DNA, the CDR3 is TGTGCCACCTCCCCAATAGCGGGATCCAATACGCAGTATTTT. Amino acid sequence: CATSPIAGSNTQYF. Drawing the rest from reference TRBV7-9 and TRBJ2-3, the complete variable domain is DTGVSQNPRHKITKRGQNVTFRCDPISEHNRLYWYRQTLGQGPEFLTYFQNEAQLEKSRLLSDRFSAERPKGSFSTLEIQRTEQGDSAMYLCATSPIAGSNTQYFGPGTRLTVL.

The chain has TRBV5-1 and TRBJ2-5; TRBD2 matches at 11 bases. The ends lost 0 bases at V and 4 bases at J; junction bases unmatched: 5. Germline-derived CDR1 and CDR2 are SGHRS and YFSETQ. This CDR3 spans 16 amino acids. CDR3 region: CASSLEVAGGPETQYF. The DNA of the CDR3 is TGCGCCAGCAGCTTGGAGGTAGCGGGAGGGCCAGAGACCCAGTACTTC.

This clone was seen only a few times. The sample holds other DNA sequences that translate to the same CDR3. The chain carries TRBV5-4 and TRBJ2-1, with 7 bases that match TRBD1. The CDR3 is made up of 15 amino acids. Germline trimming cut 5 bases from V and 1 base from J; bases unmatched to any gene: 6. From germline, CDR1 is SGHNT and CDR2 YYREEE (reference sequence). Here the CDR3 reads CASSPTGDSYNEQFF. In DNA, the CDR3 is TGTGCCAGCAGTCCTACAGGGGATTCCTACAATGAGCAGTTCTTC.

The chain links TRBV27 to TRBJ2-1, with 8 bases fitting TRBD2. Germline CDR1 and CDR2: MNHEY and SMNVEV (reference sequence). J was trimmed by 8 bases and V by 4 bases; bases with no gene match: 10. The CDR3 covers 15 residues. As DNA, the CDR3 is TGTGCCAGCAGTTCCCCGGGACTAGTTGGGCATGAGCAGTTCTTC. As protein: CASSSPGLVGHEQFF.